Sequencing of this TCR beta chain was carried out in a study of blood T cell repertoires in COVID-19. Generated by immunoSEQ multiplex PCR, the TCRdb table keeps only in-frame clones and is missing some. The data show around 190,000 clones, with more than 75% seen just once and around 4.8% held by the top ten. V was pared by 5 bases and J by 1 base, with 8 bases between. The germline V gene encodes CDR1 SGHTA and CDR2 FQGNSA. The CDR3 runs to 13 residues. This TCR was recovered from a human donor in a cohort sampled during active COVID-19. This chain links TRBV7-2 with TRBJ1-1; D is perhaps TRBD1 (5 bases). Sequenced: peripheral blood. CDR3 DNA: TGTGCCAGCAGCACCGACAGGAACACTGAAGCTTTCTTT. This encodes CASSTDRNTEAFF. The full variable domain, in which reference TRBV7-2 and TRBJ1-1 provide the parts outside the CDR3, is GAGVSQSPSNKVTEKGKDVELRCDPISGHTALYWYRQSLGQGLEFLIYFQGNSAPDKSGLPSDRFSAERTGGSVSTLTIQRTQQEDSAVYLCASSTDRNTEAFFGQGTRLTVV.